This TCR beta chain appears in the sequencing data of a study of T cells in Graves' hyperthyroidism and ophthalmopathy. The overall study: It was at initial diagnosis, before any treatment, that peripheral blood was collected.

Study results and limitations: Separating ophthalmopathy from stable hyperthyroidism was achieved by a 13 V-J model. The model foresaw ophthalmopathy a median around 6 months prior to onset.

CDR1 and CDR2 from the germline V gene are SGHTS and YDEGEE. Trimming left V 1 base short and J 1 base short, with 11 bases between. The CDR3 length is 15 residues. This clonotype was observed at least ten times. Its target is not known. The TCR beta CDR3 regions underwent amplification using RNA transcripts as the source. The primer set for the first-round RT-PCR of the TCR CDR3 was HTBI. TCRdb itself ran the multiplex PCR reads through MiXCR, one entry per CDR3 protein. The table has approximately 400,000 distinct CDR3 sequences, about 14% seen once. The authors obtained PBMCs from roughly 10 ml of fresh peripheral blood.

The chain recombines TRBV5-8 with TRBJ2-5; D tentatively fits TRBD1 or TRBD2 (5 bases each). The origin of this receptor is a woman younger than 45 with Graves' ophthalmopathy. The specimen was blood. The CDR3 sequence: CASSLTSGTQETQYF. The CDR3 bases are TGTGCCAGCAGCTTGACCTCCGGGACCCAAGAGACCCAGTACTTC. The whole variable domain, filled in from reference TRBV5-8 and TRBJ2-5, reads EAGVTQSPTHLIKTRGQQATLRCSPISGHTSVYWYQQALGLGLQFLLWYDEGEERNRGNFPPRFSGRQFPNYSSELNVNALELEDSALYLCASSLTSGTQETQYFGPGTRLLVL.